This T cell receptor beta chain derives from a study of CD8 T cells in Susac syndrome. V was pared by 1 base and J by 2 bases, with 8 bases between. The CDR3 is made up of 14 amino acids. CDR1 and CDR2 (germline): SEHNR, FQNEAQ (reference sequence). CD8+ and CD4+ T cells circulating in blood were sequenced for TCR beta. Patients with stable or active relapsing-remitting disease, all of them treatment-naive, made up the multiple sclerosis controls. Random hexamers were used to reverse transcribe roughly 0.45 to 1 ug of RNA. The authors amplified TCR beta CDR3 across 54 Vbeta and 13 Jbeta using immunoSEQ multiplex PCR. TCRdb redid the calling of the immunoSEQ multiplex PCR reads with MiXCR, one entry per CDR3 protein. This table has about 200,000 distinct CDR3 sequences, around 95% appearing once.

Input material: CD4+ T cells from PBMCs. This receptor was taken from a human donor with multiple sclerosis. This chain links TRBV7-9 with TRBJ1-2, with a weak D call TRBD1 (5 bases). CDR3 nucleotides: TGTGCCAGCAGCTTAGTGGCAGGGAACTATGGCTACACCTTC. As protein: CASSLVAGNYGYTF.